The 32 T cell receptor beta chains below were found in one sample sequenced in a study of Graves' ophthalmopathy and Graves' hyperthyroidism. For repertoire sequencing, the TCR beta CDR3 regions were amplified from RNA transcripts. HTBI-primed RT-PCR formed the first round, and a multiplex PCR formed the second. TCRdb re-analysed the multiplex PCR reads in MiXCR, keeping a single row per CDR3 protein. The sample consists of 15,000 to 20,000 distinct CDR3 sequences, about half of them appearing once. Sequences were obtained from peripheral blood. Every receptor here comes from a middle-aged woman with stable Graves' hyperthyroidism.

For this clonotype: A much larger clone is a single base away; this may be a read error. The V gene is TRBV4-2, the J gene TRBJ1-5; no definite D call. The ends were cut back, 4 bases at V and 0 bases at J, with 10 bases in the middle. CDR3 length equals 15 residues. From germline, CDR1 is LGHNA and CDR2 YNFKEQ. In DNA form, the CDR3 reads TGTGCCAGCAGCCCATGGGTTATTAGCAATCAGCCCCAGCATTTT. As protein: CASSPWVISNQPQHF.

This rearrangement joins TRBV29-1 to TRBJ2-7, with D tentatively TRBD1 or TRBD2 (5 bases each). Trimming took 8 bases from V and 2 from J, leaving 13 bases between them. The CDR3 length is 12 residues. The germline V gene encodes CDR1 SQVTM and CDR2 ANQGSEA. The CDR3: CSYRDGTYEQYF. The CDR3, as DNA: TGCAGCTACCGGGACGGGACCTACGAGCAGTACTTC.

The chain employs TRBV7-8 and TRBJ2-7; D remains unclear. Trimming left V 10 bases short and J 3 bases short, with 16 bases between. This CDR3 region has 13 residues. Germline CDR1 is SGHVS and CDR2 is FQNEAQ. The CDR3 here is CAILLPPNYEQYF. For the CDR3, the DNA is TGTGCCATCCTCCTCCCCCCTAACTACGAGCAGTACTTC.

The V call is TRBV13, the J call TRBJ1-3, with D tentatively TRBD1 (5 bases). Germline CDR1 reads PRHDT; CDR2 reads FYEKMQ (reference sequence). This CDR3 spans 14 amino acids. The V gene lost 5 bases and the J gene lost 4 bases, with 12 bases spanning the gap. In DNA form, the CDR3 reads TGTGCCAGCAGCCGGGGCGGTAGGGGAAACACCATATATTTT. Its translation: CASSRGGRGNTIYF. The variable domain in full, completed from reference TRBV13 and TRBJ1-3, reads AAGVIQSPRHLIKEKRETATLKCYPIPRHDTVYWYQQGPGQDPQFLISFYEKMQSDKGSIPDRFSAQQFSDYHSELNMSSLELGDSALYFCASSRGGRGNTIYFGEGSWLTVV.

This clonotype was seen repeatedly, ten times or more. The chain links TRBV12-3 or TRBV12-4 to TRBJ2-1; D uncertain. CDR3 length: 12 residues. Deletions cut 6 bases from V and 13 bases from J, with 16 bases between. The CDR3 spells CASSMSLAIQFF. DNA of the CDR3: TGTGCCAGCAGCATGTCCTTAGCTATTCAGTTCTTC.

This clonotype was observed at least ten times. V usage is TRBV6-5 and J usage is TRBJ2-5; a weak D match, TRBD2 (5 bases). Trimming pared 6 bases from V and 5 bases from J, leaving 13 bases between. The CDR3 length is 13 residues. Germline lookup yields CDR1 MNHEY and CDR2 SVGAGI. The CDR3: CASRRDFLETQYF. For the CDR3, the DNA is TGTGCCAGCAGACGGGATTTTCTGGAGACCCAGTACTTC.

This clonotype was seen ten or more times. CDR3 region: CASSLGVVNYGYTF. The CDR3 region has the DNA TGTGCCAGCAGCTTAGGGGTGGTTAACTATGGCTACACCTTC. The genes are TRBV7-9 and TRBJ1-2; no reliable D call. Trimming took 1 base from V and 1 from J, leaving 7 bases between them. The CDR3 is 14 amino acids. Germline-derived CDR1 and CDR2 are SEHNR and FQNEAQ (reference sequence).

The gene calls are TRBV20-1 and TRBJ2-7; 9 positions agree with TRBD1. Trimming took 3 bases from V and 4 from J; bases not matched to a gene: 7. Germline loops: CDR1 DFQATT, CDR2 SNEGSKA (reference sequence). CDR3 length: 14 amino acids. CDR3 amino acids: CSARPGQGSYEQYF. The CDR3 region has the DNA TGCAGTGCTAGGCCGGGACAGGGCTCGTACGAGCAGTACTTC.

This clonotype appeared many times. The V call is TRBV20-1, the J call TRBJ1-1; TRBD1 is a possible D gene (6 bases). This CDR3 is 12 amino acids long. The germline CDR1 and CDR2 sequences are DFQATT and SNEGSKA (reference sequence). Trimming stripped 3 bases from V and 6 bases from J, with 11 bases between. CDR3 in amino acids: CSASQGRPEAFF. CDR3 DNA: TGCAGTGCTAGTCAGGGGAGGCCTGAAGCTTTCTTT.

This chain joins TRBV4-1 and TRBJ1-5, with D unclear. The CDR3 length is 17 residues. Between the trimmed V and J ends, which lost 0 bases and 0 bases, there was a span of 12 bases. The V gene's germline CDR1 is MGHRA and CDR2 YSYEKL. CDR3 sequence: CASSQEGIRGSNQPQHF. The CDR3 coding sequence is TGCGCCAGCAGCCAAGAAGGAATCCGGGGTAGCAATCAGCCCCAGCATTTT.

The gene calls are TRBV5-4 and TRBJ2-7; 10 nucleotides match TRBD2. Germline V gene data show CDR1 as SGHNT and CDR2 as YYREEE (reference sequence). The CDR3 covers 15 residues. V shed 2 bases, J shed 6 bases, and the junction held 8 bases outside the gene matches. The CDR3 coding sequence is TGTGCCAGCAGCTTAACTAGCGGGAATACTGGCGAGCAGTACTTC. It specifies CASSLTSGNTGEQYF.

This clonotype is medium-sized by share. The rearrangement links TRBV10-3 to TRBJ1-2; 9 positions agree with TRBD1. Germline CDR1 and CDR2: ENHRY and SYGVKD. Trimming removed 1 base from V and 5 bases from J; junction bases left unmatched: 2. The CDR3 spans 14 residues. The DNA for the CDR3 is TGTGCCATCAGTGAGTGGGACAGGGATTATGGCTACACCTTC. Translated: CAISEWDRDYGYTF.

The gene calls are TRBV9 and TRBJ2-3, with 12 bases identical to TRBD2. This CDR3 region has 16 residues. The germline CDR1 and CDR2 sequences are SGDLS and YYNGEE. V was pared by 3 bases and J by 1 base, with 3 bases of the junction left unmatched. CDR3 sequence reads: CASSERTSGGTDTQYF. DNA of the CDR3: TGTGCCAGCAGCGAGAGGACTAGCGGGGGCACAGATACGCAGTATTTT.

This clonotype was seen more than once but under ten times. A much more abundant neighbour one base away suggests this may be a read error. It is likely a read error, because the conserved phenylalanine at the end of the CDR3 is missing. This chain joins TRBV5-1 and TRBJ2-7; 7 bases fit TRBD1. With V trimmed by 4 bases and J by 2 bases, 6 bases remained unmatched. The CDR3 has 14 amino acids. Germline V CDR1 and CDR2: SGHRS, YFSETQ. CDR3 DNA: TGCGCCAGCAGCACATCAACAGGGGCCTACGAGCAGTACCTC. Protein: CASSTSTGAYEQYL.

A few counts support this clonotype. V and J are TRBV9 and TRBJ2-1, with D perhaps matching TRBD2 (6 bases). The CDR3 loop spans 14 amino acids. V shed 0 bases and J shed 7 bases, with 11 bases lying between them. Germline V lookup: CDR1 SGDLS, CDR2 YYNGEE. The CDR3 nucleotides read TGTGCCAGCAGCGTAGCGACCGGGGGTAATGAGCAGTTCTTC. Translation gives CASSVATGGNEQFF.

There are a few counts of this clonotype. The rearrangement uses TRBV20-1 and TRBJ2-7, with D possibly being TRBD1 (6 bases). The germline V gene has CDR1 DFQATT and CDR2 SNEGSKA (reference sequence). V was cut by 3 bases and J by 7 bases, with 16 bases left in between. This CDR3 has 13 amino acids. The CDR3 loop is CSARDSLTREQYF. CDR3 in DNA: TGCAGTGCTAGGGACAGTCTAACAAGGGAGCAGTACTTC.

The CDR3 sequence is CASYSGTSGQETQYF. The CDR3, as DNA: TGTGCCAGCTATTCCGGGACTAGCGGCCAAGAGACCCAGTACTTC. The rearrangement uses TRBV2 and TRBJ2-5; 11 nucleotides line up with TRBD2. This CDR3 has 15 residues. Germline assignment: CDR1 SNHLY and CDR2 FYNNEI. J gave up 1 base and V 8 bases, and 6 bases lay outside the gene matches.

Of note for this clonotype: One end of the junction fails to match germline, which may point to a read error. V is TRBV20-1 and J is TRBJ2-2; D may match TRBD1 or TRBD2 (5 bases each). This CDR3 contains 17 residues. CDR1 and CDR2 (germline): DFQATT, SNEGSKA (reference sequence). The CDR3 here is CSARDEGTFANTGELLF. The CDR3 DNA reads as TGCAGTGCTAGAGATGAGGGGACGTTCGCGAACACCGGGGAGCTGCTTTTT.

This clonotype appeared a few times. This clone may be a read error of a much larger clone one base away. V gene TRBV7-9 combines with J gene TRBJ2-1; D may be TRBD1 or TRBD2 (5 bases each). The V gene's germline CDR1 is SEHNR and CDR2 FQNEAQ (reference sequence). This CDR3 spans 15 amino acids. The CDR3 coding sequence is TGTGCCAGCAGTCATCCGGGACGGAGATACAATGGGCAGTTCTTC. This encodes CASSHPGRRYNGQFF.

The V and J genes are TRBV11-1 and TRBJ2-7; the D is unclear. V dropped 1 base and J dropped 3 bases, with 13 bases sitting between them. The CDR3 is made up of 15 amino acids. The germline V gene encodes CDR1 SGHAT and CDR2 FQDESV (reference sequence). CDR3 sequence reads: CASSLDPGQDYEQYF. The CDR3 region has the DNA TGTGCCAGCAGCTTAGACCCCGGTCAGGACTACGAGCAGTACTTC. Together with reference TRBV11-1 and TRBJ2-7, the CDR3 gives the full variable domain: EAEVAQSPRYKITEKSQAVAFWCDPISGHATLYWYRQILGQGPELLVQFQDESVVDDSQLPKDRFSAERLKGVDSTLKIQPAELGDSAMYLCASSLDPGQDYEQYFGPGTRLTVT.

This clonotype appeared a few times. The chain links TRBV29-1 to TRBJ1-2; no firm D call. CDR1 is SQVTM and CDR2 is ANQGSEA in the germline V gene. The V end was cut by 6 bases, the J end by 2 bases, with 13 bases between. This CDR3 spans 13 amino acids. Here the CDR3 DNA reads TGCAGCGTAGGAAGGGCGGGGAACTATGGCTACACCTTC. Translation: CSVGRAGNYGYTF.

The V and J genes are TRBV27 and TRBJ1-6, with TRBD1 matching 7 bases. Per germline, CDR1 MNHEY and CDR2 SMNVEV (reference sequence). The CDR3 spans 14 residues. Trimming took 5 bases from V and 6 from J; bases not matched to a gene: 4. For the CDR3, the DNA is TGTGCCAGCAGTCTCACAGGGGCTAATTCACCCCTCCACTTT. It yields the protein CASSLTGANSPLHF.

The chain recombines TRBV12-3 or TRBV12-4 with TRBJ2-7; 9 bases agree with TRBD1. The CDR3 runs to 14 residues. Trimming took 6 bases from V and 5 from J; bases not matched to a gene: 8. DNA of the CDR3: TGTGCCAGCAGGGGCCAACAGGGGGCGGACGAGCAGTACTTC. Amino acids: CASRGQQGADEQYF.

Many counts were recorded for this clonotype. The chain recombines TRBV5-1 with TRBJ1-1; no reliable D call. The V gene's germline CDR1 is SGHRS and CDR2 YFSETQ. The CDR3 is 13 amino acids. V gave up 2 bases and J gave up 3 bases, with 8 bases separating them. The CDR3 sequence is CASSLRVDTEAFF. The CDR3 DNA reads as TGCGCCAGCAGCTTAAGGGTGGACACTGAAGCTTTCTTT.

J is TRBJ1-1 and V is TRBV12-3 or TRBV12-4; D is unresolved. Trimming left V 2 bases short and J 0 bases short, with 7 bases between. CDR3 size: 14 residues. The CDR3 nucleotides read TGTGCCAGCAGTTTAAGCCCGGTGAACACTGAAGCTTTCTTT. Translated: CASSLSPVNTEAFF.

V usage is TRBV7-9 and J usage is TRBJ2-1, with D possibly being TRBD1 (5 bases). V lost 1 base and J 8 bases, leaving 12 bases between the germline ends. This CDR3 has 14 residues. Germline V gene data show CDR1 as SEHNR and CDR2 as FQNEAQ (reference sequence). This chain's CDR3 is CASSLEGARDEQFF. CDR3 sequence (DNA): TGTGCCAGCAGCTTAGAAGGGGCTCGGGATGAGCAGTTCTTC.

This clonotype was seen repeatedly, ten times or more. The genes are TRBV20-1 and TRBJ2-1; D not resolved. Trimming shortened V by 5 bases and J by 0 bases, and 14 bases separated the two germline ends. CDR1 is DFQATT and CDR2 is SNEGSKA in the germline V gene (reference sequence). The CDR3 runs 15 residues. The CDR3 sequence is CSAPGRMSSYNEQFF. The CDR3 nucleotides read TGCAGTGCTCCCGGACGCATGAGCTCCTACAATGAGCAGTTCTTC.

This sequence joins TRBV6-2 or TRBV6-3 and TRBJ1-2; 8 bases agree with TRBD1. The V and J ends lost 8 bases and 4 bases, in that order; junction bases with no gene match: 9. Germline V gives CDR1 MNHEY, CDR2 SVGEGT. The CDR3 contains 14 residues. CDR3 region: CASDGQGGTYGYTF. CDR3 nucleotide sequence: TGTGCCAGCGACGGACAGGGAGGGACCTATGGCTACACCTTC.

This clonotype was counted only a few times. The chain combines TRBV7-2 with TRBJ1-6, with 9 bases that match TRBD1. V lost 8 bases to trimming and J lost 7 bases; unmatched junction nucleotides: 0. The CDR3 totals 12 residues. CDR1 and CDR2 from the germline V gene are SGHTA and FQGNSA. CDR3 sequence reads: CASGTGNSPLHF. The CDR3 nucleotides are TGTGCCAGCGGGACAGGGAATTCACCCCTCCACTTT.

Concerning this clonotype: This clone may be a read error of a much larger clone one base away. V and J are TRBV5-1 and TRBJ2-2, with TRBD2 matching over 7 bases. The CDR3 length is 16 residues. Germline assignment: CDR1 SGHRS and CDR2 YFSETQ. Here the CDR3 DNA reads TGCGCCGGCAGCTTGGGGTCTAGCGGATCCACCGGGGAGCTGTTTTTT. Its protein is CAGSLGSSGSTGELFF.

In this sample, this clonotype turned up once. The CDR3 reads CASSLIEGADGYTF. CDR3 DNA: TGTGCCAGCAGCTTAATTGAGGGGGCAGATGGCTACACCTTC. The chain recombines TRBV7-8 with TRBJ1-2, with 7 nucleotides matching TRBD1. The CDR3 runs to 14 residues. After removal of 2 bases from V and 6 bases from J, the junction contained 6 bases not matched to a gene. The germline CDR1 and CDR2 sequences are SGHVS and FQNEAQ.

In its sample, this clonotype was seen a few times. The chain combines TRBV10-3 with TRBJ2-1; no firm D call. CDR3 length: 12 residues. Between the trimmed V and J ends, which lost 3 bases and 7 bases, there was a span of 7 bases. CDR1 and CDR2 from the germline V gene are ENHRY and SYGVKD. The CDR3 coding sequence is TGTGCCATCAGTGACACCACGAATGAGCAGTTCTTC. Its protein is CAISDTTNEQFF.